This passage covers 21 T cell receptor beta chains from one sample sequenced in a study of breast tumors, draining lymph nodes, adjacent tissues. MiXCR, run by TCRdb on the multiplex PCR reads, gives a single entry per CDR3 protein. The data contain about 140,000 distinct CDR3 sequences, about 22% of them singletons. The lymph nodes were axillary draining lymph nodes from breast cancer patients. Sequenced: axillary lymph node tissue. The receptors were gathered from a female donor with breast cancer. Some clones in this sample may be carry-over from other donors' samples.

This clonotype was counted many times. The chain couples TRBV13 to TRBJ2-1; the D is unclear. V shed 4 bases and J shed 0 bases, with 7 bases lying between them. Germline lookup yields CDR1 PRHDT and CDR2 FYEKMQ (reference sequence). CDR3 length: 14 residues. CDR3 region: CASSSRRSYNEQFF. CDR3 bases: TGTGCCAGCAGCTCTCGCCGCTCCTACAATGAGCAGTTCTTC.

This clonotype was picked up a small number of times. The chain uses TRBV6-1 and TRBJ1-5; 9 bases are shared with TRBD1. The CDR3 extends over 16 amino acids. Germline V gene data show CDR1 as MNHNS and CDR2 as SASEGT. The V and J ends lost 1 base and 7 bases, in that order; junction bases with no gene match: 8. The CDR3 here is CASSEGTGDFRQPQHF. CDR3 bases: TGTGCCAGCAGTGAAGGGACAGGGGACTTTCGGCAGCCCCAGCATTTT.

Note on this clonotype: A read error is possible here, since a much larger clone lies one base away. V is TRBV19 and J is TRBJ1-2; 7 nucleotides match TRBD1. V shed 0 bases, J shed 7 bases, and the junction held 8 bases outside the gene matches. Germline CDR1 reads LNHDA; CDR2 reads SQIVND (reference sequence). The CDR3 length is 15 residues. The CDR3 DNA sequence: TGTGCCAGTAGTATAGAGGTAGGGGGCGTCTGTGGCTACACCTTC. It specifies CASSIEVGGVCGYTF.

This clonotype was seen repeatedly, ten times or more. The chain carries TRBV7-6 and TRBJ2-1; possibly TRBD1 for D (6 bases). Per germline, CDR1 SGHVS and CDR2 FNYEAQ. This CDR3 is built from 13 residues. V dropped 5 bases and J dropped 10 bases, with 15 bases sitting between them. CDR3 in DNA: TGTGCCAGCAGCATAAAACAGGGATCCGAGCAGTTCTTC. Protein: CASSIKQGSEQFF.

This clonotype was observed many times. This sequence joins TRBV20-1 and TRBJ2-5; D ambiguous. From germline, CDR1 is DFQATT and CDR2 SNEGSKA (reference sequence). V gave up 5 bases and J gave up 0 bases, with 7 bases separating them. This CDR3 spans 12 amino acids. CDR3 DNA: TGCAGTGCTGTGCACCACCAAGAGACCCAGTACTTC. It translates to CSAVHHQETQYF.

On this clonotype: The junction and the germline gene differ at one end; a read error may be behind it. The chain is built from TRBV14 and TRBJ1-4, with 9 bases that match TRBD1. Per the germline V gene, CDR1 is SGHDN and CDR2 is FVKESK. The CDR3 runs 19 residues. This CDR3 reads CASSQRKTGGAARNERLFF. In DNA form, the CDR3 reads TGTGCCAGCAGCCAAAGGAAAACAGGGGGCGCCGCCCGAAATGAAAGACTGTTTTTT.

Ten or more counts support this clonotype. The chain combines TRBV10-3 with TRBJ1-5, with D uncertain. Germline loops: CDR1 ENHRY, CDR2 SYGVKD. The germline V and J ends were trimmed by 0 bases and 3 bases, with 9 bases remaining between them. The CDR3 is 15 amino acids. Here the CDR3 reads CAISESWDFNQPQHF. The CDR3 DNA is TGTGCCATCAGTGAGTCTTGGGATTTCAATCAGCCCCAGCATTTT.

This clonotype was detected ten times or more. V and J are TRBV19 and TRBJ2-1; D gene uncertain. Germline V CDR1 and CDR2: LNHDA, SQIVND (reference sequence). The CDR3 is 14 amino acids. V was trimmed by 1 base and J by 3 bases, leaving 7 bases between them. The CDR3 reads CASSIATDYNEQFF. Written as DNA, the CDR3 is TGTGCCAGTAGTATAGCAACAGACTACAATGAGCAGTTCTTC.

This clonotype was counted only a few times. At one of its ends the junction is not consistent with the germline gene, which may arise from a read error. The chain is built from TRBV3-1 and TRBJ2-3; tentatively, D is TRBD2 (7 bases). CDR3 size: 16 residues. Germline V lookup: CDR1 LGHDT, CDR2 YNNKEL (reference sequence). CDR3 sequence: CASTQGGGTSTDTQYF. CDR3 in DNA: TGTGCCAGCACCCAAGGGGGAGGGACTAGCACAGATACGCAGTATTTT.

V is TRBV25-1 and J is TRBJ2-2, with 12 bases fitting TRBD2. V lost 5 bases to trimming and J lost 5 bases; unmatched junction nucleotides: 12. The CDR3 has 18 residues. Looked up from germline, CDR1 is MGHDK and CDR2 is SYGVNS. The CDR3 sequence is CASSPVATSGRRTGELFF. The CDR3 DNA sequence: TGTGCCAGCAGTCCCGTTGCTACTAGCGGGAGGAGAACCGGGGAGCTGTTTTTT.

Details on this clonotype: One base away lies a much larger clone, so this may be a sequencing read error. V gene TRBV18 combines with J gene TRBJ2-7, with D perhaps given as TRBD1 or TRBD2 (5 bases each). The V gene's germline CDR1 is KGHSH and CDR2 LQKENI. The CDR3 consists of 12 residues. Trimming pared 4 bases from V and 6 bases from J, leaving 10 bases between. The CDR3 here is CASSRQRSEQYF. The CDR3 DNA reads as TGTGCCAGCTCACGACAGCGGAGCGAGCAGTACTTC.

The CDR3 sequence is CASSQRQGAVNEQFF. CDR3 nucleotides: TGTGCCAGCAGCCAACGACAGGGGGCGGTCAATGAGCAGTTCTTC. The V call is TRBV14, the J call TRBJ2-1, with 10 bases lining up with TRBD1. The CDR3 runs to 15 residues. Germline V CDR1 and CDR2: SGHDN, FVKESK. V gave up 2 bases and J gave up 6 bases; unmatched junction bases: 4.

The V and J genes are TRBV3-1 and TRBJ2-5; TRBD2 agrees at 7 bases. The CDR3 loop spans 16 amino acids. The germline V gene encodes CDR1 LGHDT and CDR2 YNNKEL (reference sequence). J gave up 1 base and V 1 base, and 6 bases lay outside the gene matches. CDR3 region: CASSQVRAGFQETQYF. CDR3 sequence (DNA): TGTGCCAGCAGCCAAGTTCGAGCGGGATTCCAAGAGACCCAGTACTTC.

This clonotype was detected many times. This chain joins TRBV5-1 and TRBJ2-1; D possibly uses TRBD1 or TRBD2 (5 bases each). Germline CDR1 and CDR2: SGHRS and YFSETQ. V was pared by 4 bases and J by 6 bases, with 11 bases between. The CDR3 is 13 residues long. The CDR3 protein is CASSIGTSNEQFF. In DNA form, the CDR3 reads TGCGCCAGCAGCATAGGGACGAGCAATGAGCAGTTCTTC.

This clonotype was observed many times. The CDR3 DNA is TGTGCCAGCAGGCCCCACAGGCGAAGCTCCTACAATGAGCAGTTCTTC. As protein: CASRPHRRSSYNEQFF. The rearrangement links TRBV7-8 to TRBJ2-1; D is possibly TRBD1 (5 bases). This CDR3 comprises 16 residues. V was cut by 6 bases and J by 0 bases, with 15 bases left in between. Germline CDR1 and CDR2: SGHVS and FQNEAQ.

The V and J genes are TRBV27 and TRBJ1-5, with D uncertain. CDR3 size: 14 residues. V lost 6 bases, J lost 4 bases, and 13 bases lay in between. From germline, CDR1 is MNHEY and CDR2 SMNVEV (reference sequence). CDR3 loop: CASRIAGLNQPQHF. CDR3 nucleotide sequence: TGTGCCAGCAGAATTGCGGGTTTGAATCAGCCCCAGCATTTT.

There are many counts of this clonotype. This sequence joins TRBV5-4 and TRBJ2-7, with 13 positions matching TRBD2. The CDR3 contains 14 residues. V shed 3 bases and J 7 bases; nucleotides not matched to a gene: 4. Germline V gene sequence: CDR1 SGHNT, CDR2 YYREEE (reference sequence). CDR3 region: CASSSGLAGSEQYF. For the CDR3, the DNA is TGTGCCAGCAGCTCGGGACTAGCGGGAAGTGAGCAGTACTTC.

Details on this clonotype: At one end the junction does not follow the germline gene, possibly because of a read error. The gene calls are TRBV6-5 and TRBJ2-4; D may be TRBD1 (5 bases). Germline values: CDR1 MNHEY, CDR2 SVGAGI. CDR3 length: 14 residues. The CDR3 bases are TGTGCCTGCAGACCCGACAGTAACCAAAACATTCAGTACTTC. Residues: CACRPDSNQNIQYF.

In this sample, this clonotype turned up many times. The chain links TRBV7-6 to TRBJ2-7, with D possibly being TRBD2 (6 bases). V lost 5 bases to trimming and J lost 5 bases, with 22 bases between them. Germline assignment: CDR1 SGHVS and CDR2 FNYEAQ. This CDR3 comprises 16 residues. CDR3 sequence: CASSPAVGGIIDEQYF. Here the CDR3 DNA reads TGTGCCAGCAGCCCCGCTGTTGGCGGGATAATCGACGAGCAGTACTTC.

Regarding this clonotype: With a much larger clone just one base away, this may be a read error. The V and J genes are TRBV6-5 and TRBJ2-7; D unresolved. The germline gives CDR1 MNHEY, CDR2 SVGAGI. Trimming stripped 6 bases from V and 6 bases from J, with 18 bases between. The CDR3 sequence is 14 residues long. CDR3 region: CASRLKLGSGEQYF. In nucleotides, the CDR3 is TGTGCCAGCAGGCTTAAATTGGGGTCCGGCGAGCAGTACTTC.

The chain combines TRBV7-9 with TRBJ2-4, with 7 bases aligning to TRBD1. V lost 1 base, J lost 14 bases, and 11 bases stayed unmatched. The CDR3 loop spans 14 amino acids. The germline CDR1 and CDR2 sequences are SEHNR and FQNEAQ (reference sequence). The CDR3 loop is CASSLGRGQESEYF. In nucleotides, the CDR3 is TGTGCCAGCAGCTTAGGAAGAGGACAGGAATCTGAGTACTTC.